This T cell receptor (beta chain) derives from a study of T cells in Graves' hyperthyroidism and ophthalmopathy. Amplification targeted TCR beta CDR3 regions from RNA transcripts. The TCR CDR3 was amplified in a first-round RT-PCR using the HTBI primer set. MiXCR, run by TCRdb on the multiplex PCR reads, gives a single entry per CDR3 protein. The data contain about 380,000 distinct CDR3 sequences, around 20% of them singletons. V gave up 4 bases and J gave up 1 base, with 13 bases separating them. Germline lookup yields CDR1 SGHRS and CDR2 YFSETQ. This CDR3 comprises 15 residues. Only a few counts were recorded for this clonotype. Each diagnosis drew on symptoms, thyroxine, TRAb, thyroid ultrasound and orbital computed tomography findings.

The clonotype originates from a man younger than 35 with Graves' ophthalmopathy. The V gene is TRBV5-1, the J gene TRBJ2-3; D unclear. The sequenced sample was blood. CDR3 residues: CASSLDWRRTDTQYF. In DNA form, the CDR3 reads TGCGCCAGCAGCCTCGACTGGAGACGCACAGATACGCAGTATTTT. Drawing the rest from reference TRBV5-1 and TRBJ2-3, the complete variable domain is KAGVTQTPRYLIKTRGQQVTLSCSPISGHRSVSWYQQTPGQGLQFLFEYFSETQRNKGNFPGRFSGRQFSNSRSEMNVSTLELGDSALYLCASSLDWRRTDTQYFGPGTRLTVL.